Listed below are T cell receptor beta chains from one sample, sequenced in a study of OX40 agonist ivuxolimab in advanced cancers. The method was immunoSEQ multiplex PCR; TCRdb's version includes in-frame clones alone and lacks a portion of them. This table holds 74,000 or so clones, about 89% found once. The sample here was CD4+ or CD8+ T cells sorted from blood, taken in a trial of the OX40 agonist ivuxolimab. Receptors were obtained from an adult with an advanced solid tumor such as melanoma, head and neck, liver or kidney cancer. The CDR3 runs from the conserved cysteine through the conserved F or W. The D gene is left open where the match is weak. Expanded clones get a size class; other rows say once, few or many, or leave the size out.

J gene: TRBJ2-3
V gene: TRBV28
clone size: NA
D gene: NA
CDR3 DNA: TGTGCCAGCACCCCCGGGTGGGGAAAGAGCACAGATACGCAGTATTTT
CDR3 protein: CASTPGWGKSTDTQYF

J gene: TRBJ1-3
V gene: TRBV4-1
clone size: NA
D gene: NA
CDR3 DNA: TGCGCCAGCAGCGGCGGGAGCTCTGGAAACACCATATATTTT
CDR3 protein: CASSGGSSGNTIYF

J gene: TRBJ2-1
V gene: TRBV19
clone size: NA
D gene: TRBD1
CDR3 DNA: TGTGCCAGTAGTGCTCACAGGGGGCAAGGGGATGAGCAGTTCTTC
CDR3 protein: CASSAHRGQGDEQFF

J gene: TRBJ2-1
V gene: TRBV11-2
clone size: NA
D gene: TRBD1
CDR3 DNA: TGTGCCAGCAGCCTATCGACAGGGACCGAGCAGTTCTTC
CDR3 protein: CASSLSTGTEQFF

J gene: TRBJ2-5
V gene: TRBV28
clone size: NA
D gene: NA
CDR3 DNA: TGTGCCAGCTTAAAGGGGCAGGGCGAGACCCAGTACTTC
CDR3 protein: CASLKGQGETQYF

J gene: TRBJ2-7
V gene: TRBV28
clone size: NA
D gene: TRBD1
CDR3 DNA: TGTGCCAGCAGTTTTCGTGGACAGGTGAGGTACGAGCAGTACTTC
CDR3 protein: CASSFRGQVRYEQYF

J gene: TRBJ2-1
V gene: TRBV30
clone size: NA
D gene: NA
CDR3 DNA: TGTGCCTGGAGTGTACGAAATGAGCAGTTCTTC
CDR3 protein: CAWSVRNEQFF

J gene: TRBJ1-3
V gene: TRBV10-2
clone size: NA
D gene: NA
CDR3 DNA: TGCGCCAGCAGTGATGAGAGCTCTGGAAACACCATATATTTT
CDR3 protein: CASSDESSGNTIYF

J gene: TRBJ2-3
V gene: TRBV6-1
clone size: NA
D gene: TRBD2
CDR3 DNA: TGTGCCAGCATCAGGACTAGCGTAGATACGCAGTATTTT
CDR3 protein: CASIRTSVDTQYF

J gene: TRBJ1-5
V gene: TRBV7-2
clone size: NA
D gene: NA
CDR3 DNA: TGTGCCAGCAGCGTCCAGGGCCAACAGCCCCAGCATTTT
CDR3 protein: CASSVQGQQPQHF

J gene: TRBJ2-7
V gene: TRBV9
clone size: once
D gene: NA
CDR3 DNA: TGTGCCAGCAGCGTAGAGGTAGGGTCAGCATACGAGCAGCACTTC
CDR3 protein: CASSVEVGSAYEQHF

J gene: TRBJ2-7
V gene: TRBV7-9
clone size: NA
D gene: NA
CDR3 DNA: TGTGCCAGCAGCTTCGCGACCTACGAGCAGTACTTC
CDR3 protein: CASSFATYEQYF

J gene: TRBJ2-1
V gene: TRBV7-2
clone size: NA
D gene: NA
CDR3 DNA: TGTGCCAGCAGCTTTAAGGGTTACGATAGTGAGCAGTTCTTC
CDR3 protein: CASSFKGYDSEQFF

J gene: TRBJ1-4
V gene: TRBV5-1
clone size: NA
D gene: NA
CDR3 DNA: TGCGCCAGCAGCTTGGGGTCAGCAAATGAAAAACTGTTTTTT
CDR3 protein: CASSLGSANEKLFF

J gene: TRBJ2-5
V gene: TRBV30
clone size: once
D gene: NA
CDR3 DNA: TGTGCCTGGAGTCAGGATAGGCCGGAGACCCAGTACTTC
CDR3 protein: CAWSQDRPETQYF

J gene: TRBJ2-5
V gene: TRBV7-9
clone size: NA
D gene: NA
CDR3 DNA: TGTGCCAGCACCCCTGGGGAGACCCAGTACTTC
CDR3 protein: CASTPGETQYF

J gene: TRBJ2-1
V gene: TRBV9
clone size: NA
D gene: NA
CDR3 DNA: TGTGCCAGCAGCGTAGCCAGCGGCACGACTAATGAGCAGTTCTTC
CDR3 protein: CASSVASGTTNEQFF

J gene: TRBJ2-5
V gene: TRBV2
clone size: NA
D gene: TRBD2
CDR3 DNA: TGTGCCAGCGTGGAGCGGGGGCCCGGGGAGACCCAGTACTTC
CDR3 protein: CASVERGPGETQYF

J gene: TRBJ1-2
V gene: TRBV4-1
clone size: NA
D gene: TRBD1
CDR3 DNA: TGCGCCAGCAGCCAAGATCAGAACCAGGACAGGGGGGCTTCTAACTATGGCTACACCTTC
CDR3 protein: CASSQDQNQDRGASNYGYTF

J gene: TRBJ2-1
V gene: TRBV4-1
clone size: NA
D gene: NA
CDR3 DNA: TGCGCCAGCAGCTCCCAAGCGGCATCGCCCTACAATGAGCAGTTCTTC
CDR3 protein: CASSSQAASPYNEQFF

J gene: TRBJ2-3
V gene: TRBV7-8
clone size: NA
D gene: NA
CDR3 DNA: TGTGCCAGCAGCTGGGGCTTGTCCCGTGGCACAGATACGCAGTATTTT
CDR3 protein: CASSWGLSRGTDTQYF

J gene: TRBJ2-1
V gene: TRBV19
clone size: NA
D gene: NA
CDR3 DNA: TGTGCCAGTAGTGGGGCGTATGAGCAGTTCTTC
CDR3 protein: CASSGAYEQFF

J gene: TRBJ2-2
V gene: TRBV10-3
clone size: NA
D gene: TRBD2
CDR3 DNA: TGTGCCATCAGGAGGGCGGGAGACCCCGGGGAGCTGTTTTTT
CDR3 protein: CAIRRAGDPGELFF

J gene: TRBJ2-5
V gene: TRBV5-1
clone size: NA
D gene: TRBD1
CDR3 DNA: TGCGCCAGCAGCTTGGGGCAGGGGGCGCGGGAGACCCAGTACTTC
CDR3 protein: CASSLGQGARETQYF

J gene: TRBJ2-5
V gene: TRBV7-6
clone size: NA
D gene: TRBD1
CDR3 DNA: TGTGCCAGCAGTGACAGGGATGAAGAGACCCAGTACTTC
CDR3 protein: CASSDRDEETQYF

J gene: TRBJ1-2
V gene: TRBV5-1
clone size: NA
D gene: TRBD1
CDR3 DNA: TGCGCCAGCAGCTTTCAAAACCCGGGACAGGGGTTTCGAGGCTACACCTTC
CDR3 protein: CASSFQNPGQGFRGYTF

J gene: TRBJ2-5
V gene: TRBV4-2
clone size: NA
D gene: TRBD2
CDR3 DNA: TGTGCCAGCAGCCAAGGCTCGGGACTAGCGGGAGACCAAGAGACCCAGTACTTC
CDR3 protein: CASSQGSGLAGDQETQYF

J gene: TRBJ2-1
V gene: TRBV9
clone size: few
D gene: TRBD2
CDR3 DNA: TGTGCCAGCAGCCCCCGGGGTAGCGGGAGCTACAATGAGCAGTTCTTC
CDR3 protein: CASSPRGSGSYNEQFF

J gene: TRBJ2-3
V gene: TRBV28
clone size: NA
D gene: NA
CDR3 DNA: TGTGCCAGCAGTTCTCCGCAGAGTGGGACAGATACGCAGTATTTT
CDR3 protein: CASSSPQSGTDTQYF

J gene: TRBJ1-2
V gene: TRBV2
clone size: NA
D gene: NA
CDR3 DNA: TGTGCCAGCAGAGCTATTAGCGGCTACACCTTC
CDR3 protein: CASRAISGYTF

J gene: TRBJ1-1
V gene: TRBV7-2
clone size: NA
D gene: NA
CDR3 DNA: TGTGCCAGCAGCCGAGATAGGAGGAACACTGAAGCTTTCTTT
CDR3 protein: CASSRDRRNTEAFF

J gene: TRBJ1-1
V gene: TRBV7-9
clone size: few
D gene: NA
CDR3 DNA: TGTGCCAGCAGCCCTCTAGGGGGGTACACTGAAGCTTTCTTT
CDR3 protein: CASSPLGGYTEAFF

J gene: TRBJ1-2
V gene: TRBV4-1
clone size: NA
D gene: TRBD1
CDR3 DNA: TGCGCCAGCAGCCCTCAGGGGGCTAACTATGGCTACACCTTC
CDR3 protein: CASSPQGANYGYTF

J gene: TRBJ2-1
V gene: TRBV7-2
clone size: NA
D gene: NA
CDR3 DNA: TGTGCCAGCAGCTTTCAGAGAGGCGCCGGAAGCCTTTACAATGAGCAGTTCTTC
CDR3 protein: CASSFQRGAGSLYNEQFF

J gene: TRBJ2-2
V gene: TRBV9
clone size: NA
D gene: NA
CDR3 DNA: TGTGCCAGCAGCGCCGTTACAGGGTTGCGCACCGGGGAGCTGTTTTTT
CDR3 protein: CASSAVTGLRTGELFF

J gene: TRBJ2-7
V gene: TRBV27
clone size: NA
D gene: NA
CDR3 DNA: TGTGCCAGCAGTGGCCTCGGGAGTACGGAGTACGAGCAGTACTTC
CDR3 protein: CASSGLGSTEYEQYF

J gene: TRBJ1-6
V gene: TRBV2
clone size: NA
D gene: NA
CDR3 DNA: TGTGCCAGCAGTGACCGATTTGGCTACTCACCCCTCCACTTT
CDR3 protein: CASSDRFGYSPLHF

J gene: TRBJ2-1
V gene: TRBV5-4
clone size: once
D gene: NA
CDR3 DNA: TGTGCCAGCAGCTTGGGTGGGGCTGACAATGAGCAGTTCTTC
CDR3 protein: CASSLGGADNEQFF

J gene: TRBJ1-1
V gene: TRBV18
clone size: NA
D gene: NA
CDR3 DNA: TGTGCCAGCTCAATTAGCGGGGAGGCTGAAGCTTTCTTT
CDR3 protein: CASSISGEAEAFF

J gene: TRBJ2-2
V gene: TRBV4-1
clone size: NA
D gene: NA
CDR3 DNA: TGCGCCAGCAGCCAAGTCGTCCAGGCCGTCGGGGAGCTGTTTTTT
CDR3 protein: CASSQVVQAVGELFF

J gene: TRBJ2-1
V gene: TRBV9
clone size: NA
D gene: NA
CDR3 DNA: TGTGCCAGCAGCGTAGATGCTACTTACAATGAGCAGTTCTTC
CDR3 protein: CASSVDATYNEQFF

J gene: TRBJ2-3
V gene: TRBV19
clone size: NA
D gene: NA
CDR3 DNA: TGTGCCAGTAGTTCCCCGGGGGACCTAACAGATACGCAGTATTTT
CDR3 protein: CASSSPGDLTDTQYF

J gene: TRBJ1-1
V gene: TRBV18
clone size: NA
D gene: NA
CDR3 DNA: TGTGCCAGCTCACCAGACTTAGGGAGCTCGGACACTGAAGCTTTCTTT
CDR3 protein: CASSPDLGSSDTEAFF

J gene: TRBJ1-2
V gene: TRBV28
clone size: NA
D gene: TRBD1
CDR3 DNA: TGTGCCAGCAGTTCATCAGGGGGCTTTAGCTACACCTTC
CDR3 protein: CASSSSGGFSYTF

J gene: TRBJ2-2
V gene: TRBV4-2
clone size: NA
D gene: NA
CDR3 DNA: TGTGCCAGCAGCCAAGTGAGAAAGGGACACCTAAACACCGGGGAGCTGTTTTTT
CDR3 protein: CASSQVRKGHLNTGELFF

J gene: TRBJ2-1
V gene: TRBV20-1
clone size: NA
D gene: NA
CDR3 DNA: TGCAGTGCTACAGGGAGGAATGAGCAGTTCTTC
CDR3 protein: CSATGRNEQFF

J gene: TRBJ2-6
V gene: TRBV27
clone size: NA
D gene: NA
CDR3 DNA: TGTGCCAGCTCCACCGGGGCCTTTTACTCTGGGGCCAACGTCCTGACTTTC
CDR3 protein: CASSTGAFYSGANVLTF

J gene: TRBJ2-1
V gene: TRBV6-1
clone size: once
D gene: TRBD1
CDR3 DNA: TGTGCCAGCAGTGAGGACAGGAGCTACAATGAGCAGTTCTTC
CDR3 protein: CASSEDRSYNEQFF